This TCR beta chain was recovered during a study of T cells in Graves' hyperthyroidism and ophthalmopathy. At the level of the study: Peripheral blood was taken when the disease was first diagnosed, before any treatment began.

Per germline, CDR1 ENHRY and CDR2 SYGVKD. J gave up 8 bases and V 4 bases, and 5 bases lay outside the gene matches. This CDR3 has 14 amino acids. The diagnostic basis comprised clinical symptoms, serum thyroxine and TRAb, thyroid ultrasound and orbital computed tomography. Approximately 10 ml of fresh peripheral blood supplied the PBMCs. RNA transcripts yielded amplified TCR beta CDR3 regions. A set of HTBI primers served as the primers for a first-round RT-PCR of the TCR CDR3. TCRdb ran MiXCR on the multiplex PCR reads and lists one entry per CDR3 protein. The data contain about 290,000 distinct CDR3 sequences, 12% to 15% of them singletons.

J is TRBJ1-6 and V is TRBV10-3, with 7 bases aligning to TRBD1. This TCR was recovered from a woman in her 40s with Graves' hyperthyroidism. Input material: blood. The CDR3 spells CAISARQGDSPLHF. DNA for the CDR3: TGTGCCATCAGTGCACGACAGGGTGATTCACCCCTCCACTTT.